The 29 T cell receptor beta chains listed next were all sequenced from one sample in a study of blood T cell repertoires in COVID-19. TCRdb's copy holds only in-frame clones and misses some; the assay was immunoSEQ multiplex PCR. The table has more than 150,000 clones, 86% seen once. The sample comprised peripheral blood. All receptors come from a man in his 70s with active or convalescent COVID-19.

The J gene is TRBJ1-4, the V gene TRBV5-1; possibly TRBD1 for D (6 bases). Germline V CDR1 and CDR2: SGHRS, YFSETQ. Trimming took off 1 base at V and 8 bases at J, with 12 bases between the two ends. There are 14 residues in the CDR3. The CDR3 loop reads CASSLMDSEEKLFF. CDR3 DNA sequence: TGCGCCAGCAGCTTGATGGACAGTGAAGAAAAACTGTTTTTT.

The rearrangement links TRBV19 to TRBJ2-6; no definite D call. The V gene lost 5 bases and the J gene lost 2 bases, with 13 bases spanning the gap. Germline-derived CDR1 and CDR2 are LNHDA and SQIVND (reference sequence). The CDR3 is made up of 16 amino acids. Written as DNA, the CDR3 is TGTGCCAGTAGTGCGACTTCCTACCCTGGGGCCAACGTCCTGACTTTC. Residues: CASSATSYPGANVLTF.

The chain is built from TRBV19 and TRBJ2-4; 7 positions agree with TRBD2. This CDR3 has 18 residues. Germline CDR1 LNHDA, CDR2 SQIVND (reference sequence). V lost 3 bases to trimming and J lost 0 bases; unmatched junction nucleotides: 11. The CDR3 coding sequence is TGTGCCAGTAGTATCCGAGGGGAGGGGATATTAGCCAAAAACATTCAGTACTTC. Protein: CASSIRGEGILAKNIQYF.

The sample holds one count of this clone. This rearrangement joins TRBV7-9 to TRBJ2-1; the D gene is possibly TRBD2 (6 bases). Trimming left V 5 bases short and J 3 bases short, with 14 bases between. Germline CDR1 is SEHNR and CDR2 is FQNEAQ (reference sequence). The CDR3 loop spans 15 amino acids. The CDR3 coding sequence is TGTGCCAGCAGCCGGGACTCCGGAGACTACAATGAGCAGTTCTTC. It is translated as CASSRDSGDYNEQFF.

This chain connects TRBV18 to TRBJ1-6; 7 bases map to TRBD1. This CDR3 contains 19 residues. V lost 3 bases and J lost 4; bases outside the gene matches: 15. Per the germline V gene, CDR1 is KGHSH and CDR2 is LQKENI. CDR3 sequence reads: CASSPRPPRDSPYNSPLHF. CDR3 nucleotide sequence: TGTGCCAGCTCACCCCGACCGCCTAGGGACAGCCCTTATAATTCACCCCTCCACTTT.

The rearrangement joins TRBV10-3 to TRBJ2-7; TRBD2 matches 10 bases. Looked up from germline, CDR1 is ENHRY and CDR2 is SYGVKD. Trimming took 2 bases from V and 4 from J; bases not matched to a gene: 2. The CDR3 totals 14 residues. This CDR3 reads CAISERTSGYEQYF. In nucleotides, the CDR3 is TGTGCCATCAGTGAGAGGACTAGCGGATACGAGCAGTACTTC.

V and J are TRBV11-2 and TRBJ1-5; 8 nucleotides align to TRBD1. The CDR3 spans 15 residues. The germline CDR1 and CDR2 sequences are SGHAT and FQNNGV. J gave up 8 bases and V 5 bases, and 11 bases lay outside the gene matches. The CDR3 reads CASSPWTGQPEPQHF. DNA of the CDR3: TGTGCCAGCAGCCCCTGGACAGGGCAACCCGAGCCCCAGCATTTT.

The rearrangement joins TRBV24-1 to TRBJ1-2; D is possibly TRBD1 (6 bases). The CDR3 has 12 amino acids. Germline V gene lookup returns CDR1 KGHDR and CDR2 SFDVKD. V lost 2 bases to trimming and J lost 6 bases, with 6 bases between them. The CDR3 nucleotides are TGTGCCACCAGTGATTACAGGGATGGCTACACCTTC. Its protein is CATSDYRDGYTF.

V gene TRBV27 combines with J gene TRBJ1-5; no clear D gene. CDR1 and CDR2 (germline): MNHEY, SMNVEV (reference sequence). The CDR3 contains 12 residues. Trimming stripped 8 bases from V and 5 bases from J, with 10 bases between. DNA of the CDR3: TGTGCCAGCTCTGGCCGGGATCAGCCCCAGCATTTT. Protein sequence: CASSGRDQPQHF.

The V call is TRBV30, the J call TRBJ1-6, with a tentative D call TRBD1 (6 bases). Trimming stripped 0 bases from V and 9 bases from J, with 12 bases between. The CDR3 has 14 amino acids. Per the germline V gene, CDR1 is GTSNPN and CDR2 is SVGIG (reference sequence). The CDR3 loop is CAWSVYRDSSPLHF. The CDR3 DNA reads TGTGCCTGGAGTGTTTACAGGGATTCTTCACCCCTCCACTTT.

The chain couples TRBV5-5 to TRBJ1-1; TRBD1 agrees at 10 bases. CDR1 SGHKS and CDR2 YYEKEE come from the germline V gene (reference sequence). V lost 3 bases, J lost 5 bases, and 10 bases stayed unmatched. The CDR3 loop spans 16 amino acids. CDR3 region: CASSSVRDRGGTEAFF. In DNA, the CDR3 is TGTGCCAGCAGCTCGGTTAGGGACAGGGGTGGGACTGAAGCTTTCTTT.

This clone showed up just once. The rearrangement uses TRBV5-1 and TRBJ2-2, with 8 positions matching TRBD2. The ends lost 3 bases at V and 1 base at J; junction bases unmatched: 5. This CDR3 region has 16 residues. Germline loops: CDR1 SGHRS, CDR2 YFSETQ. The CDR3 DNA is TGCGCCAGCAGCTCGTTAGCGGGGAGGAACACCGGGGAGCTGTTTTTT. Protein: CASSSLAGRNTGELFF.

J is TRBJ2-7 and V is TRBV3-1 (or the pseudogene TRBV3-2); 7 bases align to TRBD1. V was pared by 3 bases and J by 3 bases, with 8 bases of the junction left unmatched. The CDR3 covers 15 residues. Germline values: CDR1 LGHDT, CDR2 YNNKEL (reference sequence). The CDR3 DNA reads TGTGCCAGCAGCCACCTCTCGGACAGGTACTACGAGCAGTACTTC. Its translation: CASSHLSDRYYEQYF.

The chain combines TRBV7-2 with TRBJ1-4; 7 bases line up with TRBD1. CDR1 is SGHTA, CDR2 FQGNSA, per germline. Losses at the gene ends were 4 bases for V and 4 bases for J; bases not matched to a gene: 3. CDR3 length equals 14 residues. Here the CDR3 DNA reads TGTGCCAGCAGCTCGGGACAGTATAATGAAAAACTGTTTTTT. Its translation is CASSSGQYNEKLFF.

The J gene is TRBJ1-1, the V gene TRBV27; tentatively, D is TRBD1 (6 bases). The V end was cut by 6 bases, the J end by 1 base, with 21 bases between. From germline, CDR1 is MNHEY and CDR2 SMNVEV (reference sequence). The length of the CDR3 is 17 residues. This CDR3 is CASSSTRGGQRNTEAFF. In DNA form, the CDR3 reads TGTGCCAGCAGCTCCACGCGGGGGGGACAAAGGAACACTGAAGCTTTCTTT.

CDR3 DNA sequence: TGTGCCAGCAGCTTAGACGGGTCTGGGGCCAACGTCCTGACTTTC. Translated, it gives CASSLDGSGANVLTF. The rearrangement uses TRBV13 and TRBJ2-6; unclear D gene. The CDR3 has 15 amino acids. The V end lost 1 base, the J end lost 1 base, and 5 bases lay between the germline ends. Germline values: CDR1 PRHDT, CDR2 FYEKMQ (reference sequence). The full variable domain, completed using reference TRBV13 and TRBJ2-6, is AAGVIQSPRHLIKEKRETATLKCYPIPRHDTVYWYQQGPGQDPQFLISFYEKMQSDKGSIPDRFSAQQFSDYHSELNMSSLELGDSALYFCASSLDGSGANVLTFGAGSRLTVL.

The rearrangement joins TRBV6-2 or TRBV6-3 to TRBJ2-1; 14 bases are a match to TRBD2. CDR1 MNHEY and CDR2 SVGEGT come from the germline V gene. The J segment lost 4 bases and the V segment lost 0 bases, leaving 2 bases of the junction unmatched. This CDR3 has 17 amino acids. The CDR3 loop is CASSYSGLAGVYNEQFF. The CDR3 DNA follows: TGTGCCAGCAGTTACTCGGGACTAGCGGGAGTTTACAATGAGCAGTTCTTC.

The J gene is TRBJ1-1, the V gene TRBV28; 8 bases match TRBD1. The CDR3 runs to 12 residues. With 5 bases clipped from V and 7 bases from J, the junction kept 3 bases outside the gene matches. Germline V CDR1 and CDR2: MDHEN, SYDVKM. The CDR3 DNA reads TGTGCCAGCAGTCTGGGGACAGGTGAAGCTTTCTTT. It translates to CASSLGTGEAFF.

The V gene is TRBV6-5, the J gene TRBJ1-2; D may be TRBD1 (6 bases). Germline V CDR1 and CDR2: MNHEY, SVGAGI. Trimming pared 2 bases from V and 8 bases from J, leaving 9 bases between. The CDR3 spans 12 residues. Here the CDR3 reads CASSYGGYGYTF. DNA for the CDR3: TGTGCCAGCAGTTACGGGGGCTACGGCTACACCTTC.

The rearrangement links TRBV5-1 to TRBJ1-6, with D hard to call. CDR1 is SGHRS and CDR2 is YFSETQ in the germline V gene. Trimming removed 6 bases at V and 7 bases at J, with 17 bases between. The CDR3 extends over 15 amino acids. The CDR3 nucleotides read TGCGCCAGCACCCACGATTCACCCAGGAATTCACCCCTCCACTTT. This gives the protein CASTHDSPRNSPLHF.

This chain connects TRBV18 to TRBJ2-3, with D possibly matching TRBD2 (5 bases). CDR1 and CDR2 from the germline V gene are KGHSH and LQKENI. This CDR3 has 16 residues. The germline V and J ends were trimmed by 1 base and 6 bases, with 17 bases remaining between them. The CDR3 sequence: CASSPLGSRNPDTQYF. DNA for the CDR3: TGTGCCAGCTCACCACTGGGGAGTCGAAACCCTGATACGCAGTATTTT.

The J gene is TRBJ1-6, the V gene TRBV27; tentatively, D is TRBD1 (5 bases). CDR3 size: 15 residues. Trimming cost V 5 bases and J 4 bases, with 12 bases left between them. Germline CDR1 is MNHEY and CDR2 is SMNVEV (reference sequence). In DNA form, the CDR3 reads TGTGCCAGCAGTCCCTGGACAATGTATAATTCACCCCTCCACTTT. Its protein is CASSPWTMYNSPLHF.

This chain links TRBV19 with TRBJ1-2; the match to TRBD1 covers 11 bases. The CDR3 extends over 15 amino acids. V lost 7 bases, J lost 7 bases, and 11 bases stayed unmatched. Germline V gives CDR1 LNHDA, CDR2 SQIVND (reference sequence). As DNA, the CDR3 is TGTGCCAGTACCAAACAAAGGACAGGGGGCATTGGCTACACCTTC. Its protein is CASTKQRTGGIGYTF.

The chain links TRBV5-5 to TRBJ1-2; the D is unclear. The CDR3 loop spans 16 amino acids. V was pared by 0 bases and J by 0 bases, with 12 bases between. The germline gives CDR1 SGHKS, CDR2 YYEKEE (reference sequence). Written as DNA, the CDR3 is TGTGCCAGCAGCTTGGCCGCGGGGTTAACTAACTATGGCTACACCTTC. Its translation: CASSLAAGLTNYGYTF.

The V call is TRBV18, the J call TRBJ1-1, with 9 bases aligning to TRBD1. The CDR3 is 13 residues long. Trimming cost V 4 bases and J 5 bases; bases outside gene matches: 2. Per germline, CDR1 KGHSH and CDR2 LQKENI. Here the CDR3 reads CASSQQGATEAFF. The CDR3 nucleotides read TGTGCCAGCTCACAACAGGGGGCGACTGAAGCTTTCTTT.

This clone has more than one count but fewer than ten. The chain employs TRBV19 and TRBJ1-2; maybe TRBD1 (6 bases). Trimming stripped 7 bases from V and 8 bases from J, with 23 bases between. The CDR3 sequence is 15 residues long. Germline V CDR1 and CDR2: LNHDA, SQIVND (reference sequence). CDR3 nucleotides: TGTGCCAGTACCCCTAGAGGGGGATTGTATGACGGCTACACCTTC. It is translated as CASTPRGGLYDGYTF.

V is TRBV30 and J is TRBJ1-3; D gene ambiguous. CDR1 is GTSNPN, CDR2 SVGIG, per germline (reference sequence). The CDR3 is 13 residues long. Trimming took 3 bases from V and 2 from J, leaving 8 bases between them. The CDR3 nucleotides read TGTGCCTGGAGCCTAAGCACTGGAAACACCATATATTTT. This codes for CAWSLSTGNTIYF.

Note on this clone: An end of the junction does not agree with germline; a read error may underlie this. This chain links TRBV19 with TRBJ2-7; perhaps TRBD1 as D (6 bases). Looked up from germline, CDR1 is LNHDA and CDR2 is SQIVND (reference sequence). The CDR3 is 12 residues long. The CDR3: CASSHPSGQITF. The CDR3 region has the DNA TGTGCCAGTAGCCATCCCTCCGGACAGATAACCTTC.

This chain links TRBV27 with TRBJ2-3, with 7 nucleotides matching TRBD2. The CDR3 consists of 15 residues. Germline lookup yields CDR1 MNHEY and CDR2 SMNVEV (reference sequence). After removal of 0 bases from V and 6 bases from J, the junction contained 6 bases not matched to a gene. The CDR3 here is CASSLSRTRADTQYF. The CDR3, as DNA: TGTGCCAGCAGTTTATCGAGGACTAGAGCGGATACGCAGTATTTT.